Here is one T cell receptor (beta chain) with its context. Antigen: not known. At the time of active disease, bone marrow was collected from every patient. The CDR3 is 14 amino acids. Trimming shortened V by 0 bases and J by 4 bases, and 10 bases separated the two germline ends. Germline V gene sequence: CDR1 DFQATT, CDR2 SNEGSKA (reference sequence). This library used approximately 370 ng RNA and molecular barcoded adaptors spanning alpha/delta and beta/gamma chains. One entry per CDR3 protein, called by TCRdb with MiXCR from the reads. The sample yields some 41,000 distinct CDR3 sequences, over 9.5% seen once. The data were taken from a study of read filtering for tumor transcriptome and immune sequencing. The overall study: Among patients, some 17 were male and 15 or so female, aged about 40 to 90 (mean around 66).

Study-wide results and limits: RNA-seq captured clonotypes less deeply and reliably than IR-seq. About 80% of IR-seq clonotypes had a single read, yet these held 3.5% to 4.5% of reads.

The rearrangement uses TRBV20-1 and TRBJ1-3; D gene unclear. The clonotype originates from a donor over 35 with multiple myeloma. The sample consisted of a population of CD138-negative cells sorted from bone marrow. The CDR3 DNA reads TGCAGTGCTAGAGAACTGAGCGGGGGAAACACCATATATTTT. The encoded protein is CSARELSGGNTIYF.